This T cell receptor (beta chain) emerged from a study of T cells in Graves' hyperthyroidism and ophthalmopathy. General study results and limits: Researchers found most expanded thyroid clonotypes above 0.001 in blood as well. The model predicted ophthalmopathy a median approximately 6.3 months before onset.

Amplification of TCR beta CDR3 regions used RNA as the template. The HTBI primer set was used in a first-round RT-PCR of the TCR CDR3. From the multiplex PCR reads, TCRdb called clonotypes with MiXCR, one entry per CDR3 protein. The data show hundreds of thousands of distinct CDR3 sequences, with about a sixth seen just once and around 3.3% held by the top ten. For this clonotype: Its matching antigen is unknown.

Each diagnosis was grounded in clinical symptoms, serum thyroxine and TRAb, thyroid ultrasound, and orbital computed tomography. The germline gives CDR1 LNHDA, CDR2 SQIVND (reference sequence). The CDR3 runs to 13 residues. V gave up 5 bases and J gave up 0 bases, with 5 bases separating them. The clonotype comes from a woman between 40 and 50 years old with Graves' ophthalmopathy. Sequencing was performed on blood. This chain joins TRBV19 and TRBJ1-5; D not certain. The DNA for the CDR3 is TGTGCCAGTAGTTACCCTAGCAATCAGCCCCAGCATTTT. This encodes CASSYPSNQPQHF.